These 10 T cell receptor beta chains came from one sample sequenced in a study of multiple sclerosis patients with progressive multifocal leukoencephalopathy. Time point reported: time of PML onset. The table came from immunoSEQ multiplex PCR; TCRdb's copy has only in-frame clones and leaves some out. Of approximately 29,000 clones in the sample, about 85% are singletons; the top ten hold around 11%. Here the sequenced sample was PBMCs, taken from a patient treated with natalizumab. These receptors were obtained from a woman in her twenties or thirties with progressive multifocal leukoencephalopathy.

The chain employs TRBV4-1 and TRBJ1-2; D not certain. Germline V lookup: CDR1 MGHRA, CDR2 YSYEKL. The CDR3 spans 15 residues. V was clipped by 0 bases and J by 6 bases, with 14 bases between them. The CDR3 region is CASSQDLRPPHGYTF. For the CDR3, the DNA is TGCGCCAGCAGCCAAGATCTTAGACCTCCCCATGGCTACACCTTC.

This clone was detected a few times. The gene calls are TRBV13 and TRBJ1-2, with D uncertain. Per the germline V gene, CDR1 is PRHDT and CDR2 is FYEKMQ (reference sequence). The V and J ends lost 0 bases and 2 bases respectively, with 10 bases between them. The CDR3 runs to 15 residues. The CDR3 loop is CASSLGMPANYGYTF. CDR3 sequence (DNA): TGTGCCAGCAGCTTAGGAATGCCCGCAAACTATGGCTACACCTTC.

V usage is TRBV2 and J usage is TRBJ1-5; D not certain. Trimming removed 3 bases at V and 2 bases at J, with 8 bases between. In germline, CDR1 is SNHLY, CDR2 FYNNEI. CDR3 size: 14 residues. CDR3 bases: TGTGCCAGCAGTGAGGCAGAACGCAATCAGCCCCAGCATTTT. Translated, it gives CASSEAERNQPQHF.

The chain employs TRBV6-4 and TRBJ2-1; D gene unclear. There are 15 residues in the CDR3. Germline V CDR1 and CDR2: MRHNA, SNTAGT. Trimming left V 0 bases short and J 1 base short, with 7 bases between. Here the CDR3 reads CASSDSGRSYNEQFF. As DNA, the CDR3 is TGTGCCAGCAGTGACTCGGGCAGGTCCTACAATGAGCAGTTCTTC.

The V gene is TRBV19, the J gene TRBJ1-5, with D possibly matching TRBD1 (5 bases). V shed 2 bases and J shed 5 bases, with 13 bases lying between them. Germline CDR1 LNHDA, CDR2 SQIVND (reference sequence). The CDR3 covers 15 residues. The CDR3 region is CASSINPGGYQPQHF. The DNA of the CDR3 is TGTGCCAGTAGTATAAACCCCGGGGGATATCAGCCCCAGCATTTT.

The CDR3 sequence is CASSPTLEDEAFF. The CDR3 nucleotides are TGTGCCAGCAGCCCTACATTAGAGGATGAAGCTTTCTTT. The V gene is TRBV7-8, the J gene TRBJ1-1; D is undetermined. V lost 5 bases and J 7 bases, leaving 14 bases between the germline ends. The CDR3 is made up of 13 amino acids. The V gene's germline CDR1 is SGHVS and CDR2 FQNEAQ. The full variable domain, its missing parts supplied by reference TRBV7-8 and TRBJ1-1, is GAGVSQSPRYKVAKRGQDVALRCDPISGHVSLFWYQQALGQGPEFLTYFQNEAQLDKSGLPSDRFFAERPEGSVSTLKIQRTQQEDSAVYLCASSPTLEDEAFFGQGTRLTVV.

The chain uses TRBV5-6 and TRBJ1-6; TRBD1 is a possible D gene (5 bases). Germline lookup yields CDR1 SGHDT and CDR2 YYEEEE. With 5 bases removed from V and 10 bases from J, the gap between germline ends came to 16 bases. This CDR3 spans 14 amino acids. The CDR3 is CASRDFRDVSPLHF. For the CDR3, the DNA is TGTGCCAGCAGGGATTTCAGGGACGTGTCACCCCTCCACTTT.

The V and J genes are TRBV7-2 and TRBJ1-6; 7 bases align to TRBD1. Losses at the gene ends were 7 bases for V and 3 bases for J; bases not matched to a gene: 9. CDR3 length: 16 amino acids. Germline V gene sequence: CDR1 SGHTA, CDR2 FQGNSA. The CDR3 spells CASTPGGAFYNSPLHF. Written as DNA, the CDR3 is TGTGCCAGCACCCCAGGGGGGGCATTCTATAATTCACCCCTCCACTTT.

The CDR3 nucleotides read TGTGCCAGCAGCTTAGGACCCCAAACCCGGGAGAGCCCCTACGAGCAGTACTTC. Protein sequence: CASSLGPQTRESPYEQYF. V and J are TRBV7-8 and TRBJ2-7, with TRBD2 as a possible D gene (6 bases). The germline V gene has CDR1 SGHVS and CDR2 FQNEAQ. The CDR3 totals 18 residues. V was clipped by 1 base and J by 2 bases, with 21 bases between them.

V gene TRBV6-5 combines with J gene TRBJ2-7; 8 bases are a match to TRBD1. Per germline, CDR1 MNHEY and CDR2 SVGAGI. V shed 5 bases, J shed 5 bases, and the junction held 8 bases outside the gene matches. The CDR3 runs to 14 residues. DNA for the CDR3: TGTGCCAGCAGTAACGCACAGGGGGTCGACGAGCAGTACTTC. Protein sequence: CASSNAQGVDEQYF.